This entry lists 20 T cell receptor beta chains sequenced from one sample in a study of blood T cell repertoires in COVID-19. This table comes from immunoSEQ multiplex PCR, and its TCRdb copy is limited to in-frame clones, with some not included. The sample carries approximately 110,000 clones, more than 80% recorded once. Sequencing was done on a sample of peripheral blood. These receptors came from a woman between 65 and 79 years old with acute or convalescent COVID-19.

The J gene is TRBJ2-7, the V gene TRBV9, with 8 bases fitting TRBD2. The CDR3 has 14 residues. Looked up from germline, CDR1 is SGDLS and CDR2 is YYNGEE. With V trimmed by 4 bases and J by 2 bases, 5 bases remained unmatched. CDR3 in amino acids: CASSPSGGAYEQYF. The DNA for the CDR3 is TGTGCCAGCAGCCCAAGCGGGGGAGCCTACGAGCAGTACTTC. Combining the CDR3 with reference TRBV9 and TRBJ2-7 gives the whole variable domain DSGVTQTPKHLITATGQRVTLRCSPRSGDLSVYWYQQSLDQGLQFLIQYYNGEERAKGNILERFSAQQFPDLHSELNLSSLELGDSALYFCASSPSGGAYEQYFGPGTRLTVT.

V and J are TRBV2 and TRBJ2-1; TRBD1 matches at 10 bases. V was pared by 6 bases and J by 10 bases, with 9 bases of the junction left unmatched. CDR1 and CDR2 from the germline V gene are SNHLY and FYNNEI. The length of the CDR3 is 14 residues. CDR3 sequence: CASREGQGIGEQFF. The CDR3 DNA reads TGTGCCAGCAGGGAGGGACAGGGGATAGGCGAGCAGTTCTTC.

The gene calls are TRBV7-9 and TRBJ2-7, with 7 bases aligning to TRBD1. There are 14 residues in the CDR3. Losses at the gene ends were 1 base for V and 4 bases for J; bases not matched to a gene: 4. CDR1 is SEHNR, CDR2 FQNEAQ, per germline (reference sequence). The CDR3 DNA follows: TGTGCCAGCAGCTTAGAGGGGGCTCTATACGAGCAGTACTTC. Residues: CASSLEGALYEQYF. Supplemented by reference TRBV7-9 and TRBJ2-7, the full variable domain reads DTGVSQNPRHKITKRGQNVTFRCDPISEHNRLYWYRQTLGQGPEFLTYFQNEAQLEKSRLLSDRFSAERPKGSFSTLEIQRTEQGDSAMYLCASSLEGALYEQYFGPGTRLTVT.

This clone has at least ten counts. This chain uses TRBV9 with TRBJ1-2, with 7 bases that match TRBD1. V shed 0 bases, J shed 2 bases, and the junction held 4 bases outside the gene matches. The length of the CDR3 is 15 residues. The germline CDR1 and CDR2 sequences are SGDLS and YYNGEE. The CDR3 DNA is TGTGCCAGCAGCGTAGACGCGGGACAGAACTATGGCTACACCTTC. Residues: CASSVDAGQNYGYTF.

The V call is TRBV10-2, the J call TRBJ2-7; 8 nucleotides agree with TRBD1. CDR3 size: 12 residues. The V segment lost 6 bases and the J segment 5 bases; nucleotides outside the gene matches: 3. Germline loops: CDR1 WSHSY, CDR2 SAAADI. Written as DNA, the CDR3 is TGCGCCAGCAGGACAGGGGATAACGAGCAGTACTTC. Translated, it gives CASRTGDNEQYF.

The DNA for the CDR3 is TGTGCCAGCAGCCCCGGGACATTAGGTTATGGCTACACCTTC. This translates into CASSPGTLGYGYTF. The chain links TRBV14 to TRBJ1-2; D may be TRBD1 (6 bases). The germline V gene has CDR1 SGHDN and CDR2 FVKESK. The CDR3 sequence is 14 residues long. Trimming took off 4 bases at V and 5 bases at J, with 14 bases between the two ends.

The rearrangement uses TRBV18 and TRBJ1-1; a possible D gene is TRBD1 (5 bases). Trimming shortened V by 2 bases and J by 5 bases, and 12 bases separated the two germline ends. Germline V gene lookup returns CDR1 KGHSH and CDR2 LQKENI. The length of the CDR3 is 14 residues. The CDR3 spells CASSPMGLSTEAFF. DNA for the CDR3: TGTGCCAGCTCACCAATGGGACTATCTACTGAAGCTTTCTTT.

The chain combines TRBV7-9 with TRBJ2-7, with 7 positions matching TRBD1. This CDR3 region has 11 residues. Per germline, CDR1 SEHNR and CDR2 FQNEAQ (reference sequence). The junction had 4 bases not matched to a gene; V was cut back by 1 base and J by 13 bases. The CDR3 DNA reads as TGTGCCAGCAGCTTAGAAGGGGGCCGCTACTTC. This codes for CASSLEGGRYF.

CDR3 bases: TGCGCCAGCAGCCAGTCCCGGACAGGGTCCCTCTCTGGGGCCAACGTCCTGACTTTC. Translated: CASSQSRTGSLSGANVLTF. The chain combines TRBV4-3 with TRBJ2-6; 8 bases agree with TRBD1. CDR1 and CDR2 (germline): LGHNA, YSLEER. After removal of 3 bases from V and 0 bases from J, the junction contained 10 bases not matched to a gene. The CDR3 runs 19 residues.

This clone was seen just once. The chain recombines TRBV10-2 with TRBJ2-1, with D perhaps TRBD2 (6 bases). The ends were cut back, 6 bases at V and 0 bases at J, with 12 bases in the middle. Germline-derived CDR1 and CDR2 are WSHSY and SAAADI. The CDR3 is 15 residues long. The CDR3 bases are TGCGCCAGCAGGAGACTAGACCTCTCCTACAATGAGCAGTTCTTC. Translated: CASRRLDLSYNEQFF.

The chain is built from TRBV5-1 and TRBJ2-3; 7 nucleotides match TRBD1. This CDR3 contains 15 residues. With V trimmed by 4 bases and J by 1 base, 6 bases remained unmatched. Germline V gene sequence: CDR1 SGHRS, CDR2 YFSETQ. CDR3 region: CASSPVGTGTDTQYF. CDR3 DNA sequence: TGCGCCAGCAGCCCCGTCGGGACAGGCACAGATACGCAGTATTTT.

The V gene is TRBV29-1, the J gene TRBJ2-5; 7 positions match TRBD1. The V segment lost 3 bases and the J segment 0 bases; nucleotides outside the gene matches: 4. The CDR3 has 14 residues. Germline lookup yields CDR1 SQVTM and CDR2 ANQGSEA. The CDR3 loop reads CSVERQGNQETQYF. The CDR3 coding sequence is TGCAGCGTTGAGAGACAGGGCAACCAAGAGACCCAGTACTTC.

Details on this clone: Distinct nucleotide sequences in the sample also encode this CDR3. This chain connects TRBV5-1 to TRBJ2-1; 8 nucleotides line up with TRBD2. CDR1 is SGHRS, CDR2 YFSETQ, per germline. The CDR3 spans 15 residues. V was clipped by 0 bases and J by 3 bases; unmatched bases: 2. The CDR3 region has the DNA TGCGCCAGCAGCTTGGCCCTAGCGGGCTACAATGAGCAGTTCTTC. Protein: CASSLALAGYNEQFF. Based on the CDR3 plus reference TRBV5-1 and TRBJ2-1, the full variable domain is KAGVTQTPRYLIKTRGQQVTLSCSPISGHRSVSWYQQTPGQGLQFLFEYFSETQRNKGNFPGRFSGRQFSNSRSEMNVSTLELGDSALYLCASSLALAGYNEQFFGPGTRLTVL.

This clone was found many times. The J gene is TRBJ2-1, the V gene TRBV7-9, with D maybe TRBD1 (6 bases). The germline CDR1 and CDR2 sequences are SEHNR and FQNEAQ (reference sequence). The CDR3 consists of 14 residues. V lost 5 bases and J lost 7, with 15 bases in between. The CDR3 region has the DNA TGTGCCAGCAGCCCACAGGGAAGGATGAATGAGCAGTTCTTC. It is translated as CASSPQGRMNEQFF.

The J gene is TRBJ2-7, the V gene TRBV9; D possibly corresponds to TRBD1 (6 bases). This CDR3 is built from 11 residues. Germline values: CDR1 SGDLS, CDR2 YYNGEE. Between the trimmed V and J ends, which lost 4 bases and 6 bases, there was a span of 8 bases. In nucleotides, the CDR3 is TGTGCCAGCAGCCGGGACACCGAGCAGTACTTC. This translates into CASSRDTEQYF.

This clone was detected only a few times. This chain connects TRBV3-1 (or the pseudogene TRBV3-2) to TRBJ1-4; 9 bases map to TRBD1. Germline lookup yields CDR1 LGHDT and CDR2 YNNKEL (reference sequence). After removal of 1 base from V and 7 bases from J, the junction contained 7 bases not matched to a gene. There are 16 residues in the CDR3. CDR3 sequence (DNA): TGTGCCAGCAGCCAAGGAGTACGACAGGGGGGTGAAAAACTGTTTTTT. This sequence encodes CASSQGVRQGGEKLFF.

The V call is TRBV5-1, the J call TRBJ1-4; D not resolved. The germline CDR1 and CDR2 sequences are SGHRS and YFSETQ. V lost 0 bases to trimming and J lost 4 bases, with 13 bases between them. The CDR3 length is 16 residues. Here the CDR3 reads CASSLAGRGFNEKLFF. The CDR3 DNA is TGCGCCAGCAGCTTGGCGGGTCGGGGATTTAATGAAAAACTGTTTTTT.

This chain uses TRBV14 with TRBJ1-1; unclear D gene. In germline, CDR1 is SGHDN, CDR2 FVKESK. The CDR3 loop spans 13 amino acids. The V end lost 2 bases, the J end lost 3 bases, and 7 bases lay between the germline ends. CDR3: CASSQYQDTEAFF. Here the CDR3 DNA reads TGTGCCAGCAGCCAATATCAGGACACTGAAGCTTTCTTT.

The V gene is TRBV18, the J gene TRBJ2-7; 11 nucleotides agree with TRBD2. The V gene's germline CDR1 is KGHSH and CDR2 LQKENI. This CDR3 is built from 15 residues. Trimming cost V 6 bases and J 3 bases; bases outside gene matches: 7. CDR3 coding DNA: TGTGCCAGCTCGCCGACTAGCGGGGAGCACTACGAGCAGTACTTC. This translates into CASSPTSGEHYEQYF.

The chain combines TRBV6-5 with TRBJ2-1; D is possibly TRBD1 (6 bases). The germline CDR1 and CDR2 sequences are MNHEY and SVGAGI. This CDR3 has 15 amino acids. V was trimmed by 6 bases and J by 7 bases, leaving 19 bases between them. CDR3 DNA: TGTGCCAGCAGAATGGGTGTCAGGGGTTCGAATGAGCAGTTCTTC. Its translation is CASRMGVRGSNEQFF.